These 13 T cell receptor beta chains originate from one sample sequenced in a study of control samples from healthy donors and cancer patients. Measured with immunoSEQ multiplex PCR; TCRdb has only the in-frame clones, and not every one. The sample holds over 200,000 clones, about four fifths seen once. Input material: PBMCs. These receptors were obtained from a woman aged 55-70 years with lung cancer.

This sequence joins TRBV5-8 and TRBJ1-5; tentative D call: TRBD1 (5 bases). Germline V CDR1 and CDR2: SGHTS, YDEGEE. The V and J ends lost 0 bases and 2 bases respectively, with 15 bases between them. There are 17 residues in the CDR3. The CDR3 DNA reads TGTGCCAGCAGCTTGGCTGGCGGGGCTCTACGCAATCAGCCCCAGCATTTT. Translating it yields CASSLAGGALRNQPQHF.

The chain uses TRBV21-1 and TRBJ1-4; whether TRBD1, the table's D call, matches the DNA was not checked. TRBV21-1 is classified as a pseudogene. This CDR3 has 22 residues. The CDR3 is CASSKDRVGSLRVPTTNEKLFF. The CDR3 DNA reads TGTGCCAGCAGCAAAGACAGGGTCGGGTCTCTCCGCGTACCAACAACTAATGAAAAACTGTTTTTT.

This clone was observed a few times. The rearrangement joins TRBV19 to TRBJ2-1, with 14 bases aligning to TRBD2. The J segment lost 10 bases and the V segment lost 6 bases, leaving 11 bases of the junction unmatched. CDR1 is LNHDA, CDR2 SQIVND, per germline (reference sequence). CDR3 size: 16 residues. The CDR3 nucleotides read TGTGCCAGTAGCCAGGGACTAGCGGGAGCGGCTTGGGAGCAGTTCTTC. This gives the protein CASSQGLAGAAWEQFF. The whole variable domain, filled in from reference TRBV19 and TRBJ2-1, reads DGGITQSPKYLFRKEGQNVTLSCEQNLNHDAMYWYRQDPGQGLRLIYYSQIVNDFQKGDIAEGYSVSREKKESFPLTVTSAQKNPTAFYLCASSQGLAGAAWEQFFGPGTRLTVL.

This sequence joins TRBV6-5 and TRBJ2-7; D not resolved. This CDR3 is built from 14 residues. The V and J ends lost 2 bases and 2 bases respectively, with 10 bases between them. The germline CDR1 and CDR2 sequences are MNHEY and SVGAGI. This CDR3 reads CASSYGRRPYEQYF. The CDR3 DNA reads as TGTGCCAGCAGTTACGGTCGCAGGCCCTACGAGCAGTACTTC.

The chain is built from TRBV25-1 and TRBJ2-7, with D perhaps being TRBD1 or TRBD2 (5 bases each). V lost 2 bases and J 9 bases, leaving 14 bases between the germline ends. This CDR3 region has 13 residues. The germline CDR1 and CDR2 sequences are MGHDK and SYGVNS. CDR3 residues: CASSENGGRVQYF. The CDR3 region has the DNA TGTGCCAGCAGTGAAAATGGGGGAAGGGTGCAGTACTTC.

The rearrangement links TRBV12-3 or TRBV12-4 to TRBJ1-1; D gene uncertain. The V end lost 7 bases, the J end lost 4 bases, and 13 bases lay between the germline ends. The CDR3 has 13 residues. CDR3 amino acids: CASTTSELTEAFF. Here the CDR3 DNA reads TGTGCCAGCACCACTTCTGAACTCACTGAAGCTTTCTTT.

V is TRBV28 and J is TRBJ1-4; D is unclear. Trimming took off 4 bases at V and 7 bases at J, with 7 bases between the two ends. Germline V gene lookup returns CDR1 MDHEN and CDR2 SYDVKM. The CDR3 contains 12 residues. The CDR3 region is CASSYPGEKLFF. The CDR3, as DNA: TGTGCCAGCAGTTATCCGGGTGAAAAACTGTTTTTT.

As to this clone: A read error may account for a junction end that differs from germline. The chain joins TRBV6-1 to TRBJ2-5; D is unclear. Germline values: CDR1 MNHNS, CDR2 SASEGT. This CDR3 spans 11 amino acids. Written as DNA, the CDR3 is TGTGCCAGCAGAGAAGGTTATTCCCAGTACTTC. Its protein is CASREGYSQYF.

The chain's CDR3 is CASRNMGGADSEQYF. In DNA form, the CDR3 reads TGTGCCAGCAGGAACATGGGGGGGGCTGACAGCGAGCAGTACTTC. This chain connects TRBV2 to TRBJ2-7; D may be TRBD2 (7 bases). The CDR3 consists of 15 residues. Germline V lookup: CDR1 SNHLY, CDR2 FYNNEI. Trimming removed 6 bases from V and 6 bases from J, with 21 bases in between.

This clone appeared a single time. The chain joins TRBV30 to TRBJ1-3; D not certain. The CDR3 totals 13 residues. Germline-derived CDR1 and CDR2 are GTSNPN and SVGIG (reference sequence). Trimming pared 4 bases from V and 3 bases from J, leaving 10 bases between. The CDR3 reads CAWIIRSGNTIYF. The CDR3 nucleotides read TGTGCCTGGATTATTAGAAGTGGAAACACCATATATTTT.

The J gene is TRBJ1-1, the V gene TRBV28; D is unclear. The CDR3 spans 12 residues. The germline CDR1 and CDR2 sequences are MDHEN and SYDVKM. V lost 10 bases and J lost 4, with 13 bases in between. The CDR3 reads CATGPRGTEAFF. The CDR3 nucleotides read TGTGCCACCGGACCTCGCGGCACTGAAGCTTTCTTT. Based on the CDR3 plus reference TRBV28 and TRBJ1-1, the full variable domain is DVKVTQSSRYLVKRTGEKVFLECVQDMDHENMFWYRQDPGLGLRLIYFSYDVKMKEKGDIPEGYSVSREKKERFSLILESASTNQTSMYLCATGPRGTEAFFGQGTRLTVV.

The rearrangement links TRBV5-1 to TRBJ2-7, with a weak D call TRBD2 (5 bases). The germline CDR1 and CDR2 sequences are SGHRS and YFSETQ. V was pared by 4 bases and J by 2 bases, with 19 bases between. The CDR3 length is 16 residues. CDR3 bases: TGCGCCAGCAGCCCAACCCCAGCGGCTCTCCCCTACGAGCAGTACTTC. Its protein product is CASSPTPAALPYEQYF.

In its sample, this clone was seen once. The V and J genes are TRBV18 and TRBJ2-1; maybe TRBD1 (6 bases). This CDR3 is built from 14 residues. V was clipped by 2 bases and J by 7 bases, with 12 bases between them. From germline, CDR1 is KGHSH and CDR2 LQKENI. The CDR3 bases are TGTGCCAGCTCACCAGCGGCAGGGGAAAATGAGCAGTTCTTC. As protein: CASSPAAGENEQFF. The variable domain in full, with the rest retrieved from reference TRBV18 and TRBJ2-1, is NAGVMQNPRHLVRRRGQEARLRCSPMKGHSHVYWYRQLPEEGLKFMVYLQKENIIDESGMPKERFSAEFPKEGPSILRIQQVVRGDSAAYFCASSPAAGENEQFFGPGTRLTVL.